This T cell receptor beta chain was recovered during a study of shared clonotypes between healthy human individuals. Turning to the study itself: Participating donors consisted of a couple of women and a few men aged 18 to 49. Broader study findings: The donor pool, a small one, limited the genetic and exposure-history diversity represented. Tissue TCR repertoires likely differ from these blood-only repertoires.

Donors were healthy HIV-negative adults without recently reported acute infections or vaccinations. Some clones are missing from TCRdb's copy, which holds only in-frame ones; the method was immunoSEQ multiplex PCR. Of 520,000 or so clones in the sample, approximately 79% were seen once. With respect to this clone: The target antigen is unknown.

Germline assignment: CDR1 MGHRA and CDR2 YSYEKL. Unmatched junction bases numbered 6, after V lost 0 bases and J lost 12 bases. CDR3 length: 16 residues. The chain joins TRBV4-1 to TRBJ2-1; 15 bases agree with TRBD2. The material sequenced was PBMCs. This TCR was recovered from a woman between 40 and 55 years old in good health. Some clones in this sample may be carry-over from other donors' samples. CDR3 sequence reads: CASSQEGLAGGPMQFF. The CDR3 DNA sequence: TGCGCCAGCAGCCAAGAAGGACTAGCGGGAGGGCCGATGCAGTTCTTC.